This T cell receptor beta chain was documented in a study of T cell responses to AZD1222 COVID-19 vaccine. Study conclusions and caveats: Donors, mostly white British, included more females; clonal diversity was possibly underestimated. Spike-specific TCR breadth and depth grew following two AZD1222 doses.

CDR1 and CDR2 from the germline V gene are MDHEN and SYDVKM. This CDR3 spans 15 amino acids. V lost 1 base and J lost 6, with 12 bases in between. The repertoire was sequenced with immunoSEQ multiplex PCR; TCRdb's copy has only in-frame clones and lacks some. The repertoire holds 100,000 or so clones, with roughly nine tenths as singletons. This clone was counted a single time. Antigen specificity is unknown. The receptor was isolated from an adult in good health. The source was peripheral blood, collected on day 0 of AZD1222 vaccination. The chain carries TRBV28 and TRBJ1-4, with D perhaps TRBD1 (5 bases). The CDR3 spells CASSLYIGEDEKLFF. The CDR3 coding sequence is TGTGCCAGCAGTTTATATATAGGGGAGGATGAAAAACTGTTTTTT.